Listed below are T cell receptor beta chains from one sample, sequenced in a study of OX40 agonist ivuxolimab in advanced cancers. The repertoire was sequenced with immunoSEQ multiplex PCR; TCRdb's copy has only in-frame clones and lacks some. The sample has about 50,000 clones; about 80% are singletons. The sequences come from CD4+ or CD8+ T cells sorted from blood, collected in a trial of the OX40 agonist ivuxolimab. Source of these receptors: an adult with an advanced solid tumor such as melanoma, head and neck, liver or kidney cancer. Each CDR3 is given with its conserved first and last residue. The D gene is left open where the match is weak. Some rows mark clone size as missing; the rest say once, few, many or name a class of expanded clone.

>NA|TRBV2|TRBJ2-6|NA
CASSEGGVGANVLTF
TGTGCCAGCAGTGAAGGAGGGGTTGGGGCCAACGTCCTGACTTTC
>TRBD2|TRBV11-2|TRBJ2-1|NA
CASSFFGLAGGWDNEQFF
TGTGCCAGCAGCTTTTTCGGACTAGCGGGGGGTTGGGACAATGAGCAGTTCTTC
>NA|TRBV7-2|TRBJ2-1|NA
CASSLRLINEQFF
TGTGCCAGCAGCCTGCGGTTGATCAATGAGCAGTTCTTC
>NA|TRBV7-9|TRBJ2-3|NA
CASSLARGPDTQYF
TGTGCCAGCAGCTTAGCTCGGGGGCCAGATACGCAGTATTTT
>NA|TRBV27|TRBJ1-2|many
CASSLGGNGYTF
TGTGCCAGCAGTTTGGGGGGTAATGGCTACACCTTC
>NA|TRBV19|TRBJ1-2|NA
CASTQSSWGGYTF
TGTGCCAGTACTCAATCGTCGTGGGGAGGCTACACCTTC
>NA|TRBV21-1|TRBJ1-5|NA
CASSNEPGQGTCYSNQPQHF
TGTGCCAGCAGCAACGAACCGGGACAGGGGACTTGTTATAGCAATCAGCCCCAGCATTTT
>TRBD2|TRBV2|TRBJ2-5|NA
CASSGVAGGKETQYF
TGTGCCAGCAGTGGGGTAGCGGGGGGAAAAGAGACCCAGTACTTC
>NA|TRBV7-7|TRBJ2-2|NA
CASSLTGYTGELFF
TGTGCCAGCAGCTTAACGGGATACACCGGGGAGCTGTTTTTT
>TRBD1|TRBV2|TRBJ1-4|NA
CASSETGGKYEKLFF
TGTGCCAGCAGTGAAACAGGGGGGAAGTATGAAAAACTGTTTTTT
>NA|TRBV18|TRBJ2-5|NA
CASSPLPARGGETQYF
TGTGCCAGCTCACCTCTCCCGGCTAGAGGTGGGGAGACCCAGTACTTC
>NA|TRBV6-1|TRBJ2-7|NA
CASSETLGFFTSYEQYF
TGTGCCAGCAGTGAAACCTTAGGGTTCTTCACCTCCTACGAGCAGTACTTC
>NA|TRBV6-5|TRBJ2-2|NA
CATSIGVNTGELFF
TGTGCCACTTCGATAGGGGTGAACACCGGGGAGCTGTTTTTT
>NA|TRBV7-9|TRBJ1-2|once
CASSLHGVGYGYTF
TGTGCCAGCAGCTTACACGGGGTTGGGTATGGCTACACCTTC
>TRBD1|TRBV6-5|TRBJ1-2|once
CASSSPRGQDYGYTF
TGTGCCAGCAGTTCCCCCCGGGGACAGGACTATGGCTACACCTTC
>TRBD1|TRBV28|TRBJ1-2|NA
CASSFGQGGYGYTF
TGTGCCAGCAGTTTCGGGCAGGGGGGGTATGGCTACACCTTC
>NA|TRBV11-2|TRBJ2-3|NA
CASSLTRVGTDTQYF
TGTGCCAGCAGCTTGACTAGGGTGGGCACAGATACGCAGTATTTT
>NA|TRBV7-8|TRBJ2-7|NA
CASSLRDDLREQYF
TGTGCCAGCAGCTTACGGGACGACCTACGCGAGCAGTACTTC
>NA|TRBV6-6|TRBJ2-5|NA
CASSYSIGSKYF
TGTGCCAGCAGTTACTCGATTGGTTCAAAGTACTTC
>NA|TRBV18|TRBJ1-2|NA
CASSPGFGDRYGYTF
TGTGCCAGCTCACCGGGTTTCGGGGACCGCTATGGCTACACCTTC
>NA|TRBV19|TRBJ2-3|NA
CASYDPLRGRTDTQYF
TGTGCCAGCTATGATCCCCTCAGGGGACGAACAGATACGCAGTATTTT
>TRBD2|TRBV7-2|TRBJ2-1|NA
CASSFRTSGGYNEQFF
TGTGCCAGCAGCTTCAGGACTAGCGGGGGGTACAATGAGCAGTTCTTC
>NA|TRBV20-1|TRBJ2-3|NA
CSASVADTQYF
TGCAGTGCTTCAGTCGCAGATACGCAGTATTTT
>NA|TRBV6-1|TRBJ2-1|NA
CASSWSGYNEQFF
TGTGCCAGCAGTTGGAGCGGATACAATGAGCAGTTCTTC
>NA|TRBV6-5|TRBJ1-1|NA
CASAPQGTEAFF
TGTGCCAGCGCACCCCAGGGGACTGAAGCTTTCTTT
>NA|TRBV10-1|TRBJ1-1|few
CASSDGGTEAFF
TGCGCCAGCAGTGATGGAGGGACTGAAGCTTTCTTT
>NA|TRBV10-3|TRBJ2-5|NA
CAISEGQLETQYF
TGTGCCATCAGTGAAGGCCAGTTAGAGACCCAGTACTTC
>NA|TRBV2|TRBJ1-5|once
CASSRRENQPQHF
TGTGCCAGCAGTCGCAGGGAGAATCAGCCCCAGCATTTT
>TRBD1|TRBV5-1|TRBJ1-2|few
CASSLDGTAAGYTF
TGCGCCAGCAGCTTGGACGGGACAGCGGCTGGCTACACCTTC
>TRBD1|TRBV7-9|TRBJ1-1|NA
CASSYGQGNTEAFF
TGTGCCAGCAGCTATGGACAGGGGAACACTGAAGCTTTCTTT
>TRBD1|TRBV5-1|TRBJ2-5|NA
CASRTGGGQNQETQYF
TGCGCCAGCAGGACAGGGGGTGGCCAAAACCAAGAGACCCAGTACTTC
>TRBD1|TRBV5-7|TRBJ2-7|NA
CASSSWTGEDEQYF
TGTGCCAGCAGTTCTTGGACAGGGGAGGACGAGCAGTACTTC
>NA|TRBV19|TRBJ1-2|NA
CASSISRVRSNYGYTF
TGTGCCAGTAGTATATCCAGGGTCCGCTCTAACTATGGCTACACCTTC
>NA|TRBV15|TRBJ1-3|NA
CATSRGWSSGNTIYF
TGTGCCACCAGCAGAGGATGGAGCTCTGGAAACACCATATATTTT
>NA|TRBV27|TRBJ1-2|NA
CASSLRQATYGYTF
TGTGCCAGCAGTTTGAGGCAGGCGACCTATGGCTACACCTTC
>NA|TRBV7-2|TRBJ2-7|NA
CASSLRWTYEQYF
TGTGCCAGCAGCTTAAGGTGGACTTACGAGCAGTACTTC
>TRBD2|TRBV7-3|TRBJ2-1|NA
CASSLGSGTKNEQFF
TGTGCCAGCAGCTTAGGTAGCGGGACAAAGAATGAGCAGTTCTTC
>TRBD1|TRBV6-5|TRBJ1-2|NA
CASSGDRSNYGYTF
TGTGCCAGCAGTGGGGACAGGAGTAACTATGGCTACACCTTC
>NA|TRBV25-1|TRBJ2-5|few
CASSEFTRGTQYF
TGTGCCAGCAGTGAATTCACCCGCGGGACCCAGTACTTC
>NA|TRBV5-1|TRBJ2-5|NA
CASSLEQETQYF
TGCGCCAGCAGCTTGGAACAAGAGACCCAGTACTTC
>NA|TRBV27|TRBJ1-5|few
CASSLTPYSNQPQHF
TGTGCCAGCAGTCTAACCCCTTATAGCAATCAGCCCCAGCATTTT
>TRBD1|TRBV4-2|TRBJ2-2|NA
CASSHLTGITGELFF
TGTGCCAGCAGCCATTTGACAGGGATCACCGGGGAGCTGTTTTTT
>NA|TRBV9|TRBJ2-2|NA
CASSKRDRTGELFF
TGTGCCAGCAGCAAACGGGATAGGACCGGGGAGCTGTTTTTT
>NA|TRBV10-1|TRBJ1-1|medium-sized
CASSVGRETEAFF
TGCGCCAGCAGTGTGGGCAGGGAGACTGAAGCTTTCTTT
>NA|TRBV6-1|TRBJ1-1|NA
CASSEALSGNF
TGTGCCAGCAGTGAAGCACTATCGGGGAACTTT
>NA|TRBV4-2|TRBJ2-5|NA
CASSQAPTETQYF
TGTGCCAGCAGCCAAGCCCCAACGGAGACCCAGTACTTC
>TRBD1|TRBV12-5|TRBJ2-2|few
CASGFLGQGTGELFF
TGTGCTAGTGGTTTTTTAGGACAGGGGACCGGGGAGCTGTTTTTT
>TRBD1|TRBV7-2|TRBJ1-4|NA
CASSRDSSNEKLFF
TGTGCCAGCAGCCGGGACAGCTCTAATGAAAAACTGTTTTTT
>NA|TRBV11-2|TRBJ2-5|NA
CASSPVGGAETQYF
TGTGCCAGCAGCCCGGTGGGGGGAGCGGAGACCCAGTACTTC
>NA|TRBV15|TRBJ2-7|NA
CATSTPGTFYEQYF
TGTGCCACCAGCACCCCCGGGACATTCTACGAGCAGTACTTC
>NA|TRBV5-8|TRBJ2-5|NA
CASSPGHDPRETQYF
TGTGCCAGCAGCCCGGGACATGACCCCCGGGAGACCCAGTACTTC
>NA|TRBV18|TRBJ2-1|NA
CASSPSDEQFF
TGTGCCAGCTCACCTAGTGATGAGCAGTTCTTC
>TRBD1|TRBV5-6|TRBJ2-6|NA
CASSPLQGSGSGANVLTF
TGTGCCAGCAGCCCCCTACAGGGGAGTGGCTCTGGGGCCAACGTCCTGACTTTC
>NA|TRBV7-8|TRBJ2-1|NA
CASSPRQVLRNEQFF
TGTGCCAGCAGCCCTAGGCAAGTTTTACGGAATGAGCAGTTCTTC
>NA|TRBV5-6|TRBJ1-2|NA
CASSLDRVYGYTF
TGTGCCAGCAGCTTGGACAGGGTGTATGGCTACACCTTC
>NA|TRBV10-2|TRBJ2-5|NA
CASSDRGETQYF
TGCGCCAGCAGTGACCGCGGAGAGACCCAGTACTTC
>TRBD2|TRBV28|TRBJ2-1|NA
CASSSSGSSYNEQFF
TGTGCCAGCAGTTCTAGCGGGAGCTCTTACAATGAGCAGTTCTTC